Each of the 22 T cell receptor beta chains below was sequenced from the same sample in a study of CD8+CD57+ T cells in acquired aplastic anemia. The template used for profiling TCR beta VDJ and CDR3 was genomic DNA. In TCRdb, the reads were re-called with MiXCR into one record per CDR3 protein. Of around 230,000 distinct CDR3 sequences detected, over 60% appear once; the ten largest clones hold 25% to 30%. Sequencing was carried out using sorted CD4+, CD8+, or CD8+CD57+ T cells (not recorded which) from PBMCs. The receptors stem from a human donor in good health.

The CDR3 loop reads CSVAPVIQETQYF. CDR3 nucleotide sequence: TGCAGCGTCGCACCCGTGATCCAAGAGACCCAGTACTTC. The V call is TRBV29-1, the J call TRBJ2-5, with no clear D. The V gene's germline CDR1 is SQVTM and CDR2 ANQGSEA. V dropped 6 bases and J dropped 1 base, with 12 bases sitting between them. This CDR3 has 13 residues.

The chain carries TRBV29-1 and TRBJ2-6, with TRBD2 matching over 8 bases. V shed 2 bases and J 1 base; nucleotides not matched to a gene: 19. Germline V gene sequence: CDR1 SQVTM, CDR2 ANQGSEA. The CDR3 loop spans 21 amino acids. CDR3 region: CSVELGGERGPKVSGANVLTF. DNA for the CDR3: TGCAGCGTTGAATTGGGGGGGGAGCGGGGGCCGAAGGTATCTGGGGCCAACGTCCTGACTTTC.

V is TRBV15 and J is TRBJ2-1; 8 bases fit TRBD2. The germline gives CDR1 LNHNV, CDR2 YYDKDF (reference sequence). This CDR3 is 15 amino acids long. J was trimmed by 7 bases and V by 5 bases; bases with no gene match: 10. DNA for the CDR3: TGTGCCACCAGCTTAAGGACGGGGGGGCGGAATGAGCAGTTCTTC. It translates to CATSLRTGGRNEQFF.

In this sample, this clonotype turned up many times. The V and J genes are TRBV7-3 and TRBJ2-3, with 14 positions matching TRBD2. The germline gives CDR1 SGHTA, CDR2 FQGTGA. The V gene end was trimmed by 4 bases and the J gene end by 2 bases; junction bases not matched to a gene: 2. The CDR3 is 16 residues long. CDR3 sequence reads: CASSSGLAGVTDTQYF. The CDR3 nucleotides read TGTGCCAGCAGCTCGGGACTAGCGGGAGTCACAGATACGCAGTATTTT.

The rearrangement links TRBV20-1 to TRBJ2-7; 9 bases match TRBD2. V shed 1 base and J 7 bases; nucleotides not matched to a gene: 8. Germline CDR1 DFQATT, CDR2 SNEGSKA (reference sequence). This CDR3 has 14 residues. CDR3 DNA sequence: TGCAGTGCTAGAGCCGCGGGGGGGCCGGTTGAGCAGTACTTC. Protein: CSARAAGGPVEQYF.

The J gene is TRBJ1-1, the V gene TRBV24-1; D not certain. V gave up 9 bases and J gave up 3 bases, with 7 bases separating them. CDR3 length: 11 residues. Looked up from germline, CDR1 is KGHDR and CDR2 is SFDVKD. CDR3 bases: TGTGCCACCCGAGACGACACTGAAGCTTTCTTT. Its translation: CATRDDTEAFF.

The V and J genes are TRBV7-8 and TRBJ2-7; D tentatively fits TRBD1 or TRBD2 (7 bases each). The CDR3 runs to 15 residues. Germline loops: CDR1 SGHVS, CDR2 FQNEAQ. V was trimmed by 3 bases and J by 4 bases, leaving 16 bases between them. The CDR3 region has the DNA TGTGCCAGCAGCTTGGGAGGGGGCAGCACATACGAGCAGTACTTC. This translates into CASSLGGGSTYEQYF.

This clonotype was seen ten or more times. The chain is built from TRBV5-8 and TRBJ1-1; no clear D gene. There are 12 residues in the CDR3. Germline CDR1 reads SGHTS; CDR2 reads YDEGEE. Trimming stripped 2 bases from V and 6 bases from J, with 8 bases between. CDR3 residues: CASSFGGAEAFF. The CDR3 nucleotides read TGTGCCAGCAGCTTTGGTGGGGCTGAAGCTTTCTTT.

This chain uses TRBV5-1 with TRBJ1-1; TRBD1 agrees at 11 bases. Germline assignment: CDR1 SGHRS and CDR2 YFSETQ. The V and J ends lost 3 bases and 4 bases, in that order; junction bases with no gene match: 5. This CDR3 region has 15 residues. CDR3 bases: TGCGCCAGCAGCTGGACAGGGGGCGGAAGCACTGAAGCTTTCTTT. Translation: CASSWTGGGSTEAFF. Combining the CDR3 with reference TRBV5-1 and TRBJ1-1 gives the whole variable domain KAGVTQTPRYLIKTRGQQVTLSCSPISGHRSVSWYQQTPGQGLQFLFEYFSETQRNKGNFPGRFSGRQFSNSRSEMNVSTLELGDSALYLCASSWTGGGSTEAFFGQGTRLTVV.

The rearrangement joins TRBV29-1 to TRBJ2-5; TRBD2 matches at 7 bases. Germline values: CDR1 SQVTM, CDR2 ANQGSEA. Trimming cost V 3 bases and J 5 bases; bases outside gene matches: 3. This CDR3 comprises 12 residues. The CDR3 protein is CSVDLGGETQYF. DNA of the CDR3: TGCAGCGTTGACCTGGGGGGGGAGACCCAGTACTTC. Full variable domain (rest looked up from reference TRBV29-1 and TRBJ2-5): SAVISQKPSRDICQRGTSLTIQCQVDSQVTMMFWYRQQPGQSLTLIATANQGSEATYESGFVIDKFPISRPNLTFSTLTVSNMSPEDSSIYLCSVDLGGETQYFGPGTRLLVL.

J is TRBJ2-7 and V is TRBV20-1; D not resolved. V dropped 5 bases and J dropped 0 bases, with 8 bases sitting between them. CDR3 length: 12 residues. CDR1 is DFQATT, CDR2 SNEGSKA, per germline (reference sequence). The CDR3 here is CSAPRNSYEQYF. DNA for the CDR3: TGCAGTGCTCCACGGAACTCCTACGAGCAGTACTTC.

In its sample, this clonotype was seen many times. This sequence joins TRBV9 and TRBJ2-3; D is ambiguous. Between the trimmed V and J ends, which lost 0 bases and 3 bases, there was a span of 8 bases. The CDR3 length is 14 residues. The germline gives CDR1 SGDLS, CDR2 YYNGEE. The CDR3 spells CASSVEALTDTQYF. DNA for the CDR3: TGTGCCAGCAGCGTAGAGGCCCTTACAGATACGCAGTATTTT.

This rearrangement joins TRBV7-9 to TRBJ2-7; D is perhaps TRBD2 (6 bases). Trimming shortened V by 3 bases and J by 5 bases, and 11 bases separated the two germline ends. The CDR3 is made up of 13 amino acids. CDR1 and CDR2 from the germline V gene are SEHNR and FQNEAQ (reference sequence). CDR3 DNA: TGTGCCAGCAGCTTCTCGGGGGAAGACGAGCAGTACTTC. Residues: CASSFSGEDEQYF.

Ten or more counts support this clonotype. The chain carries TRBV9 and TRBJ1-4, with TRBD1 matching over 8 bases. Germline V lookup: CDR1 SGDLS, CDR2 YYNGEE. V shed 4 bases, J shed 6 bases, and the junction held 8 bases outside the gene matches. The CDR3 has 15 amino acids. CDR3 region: CASSPGQGGYEKLFF. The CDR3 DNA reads TGTGCCAGCAGCCCCGGACAGGGAGGATATGAAAAACTGTTTTTT. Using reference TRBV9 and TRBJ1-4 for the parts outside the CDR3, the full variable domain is DSGVTQTPKHLITATGQRVTLRCSPRSGDLSVYWYQQSLDQGLQFLIQYYNGEERAKGNILERFSAQQFPDLHSELNLSSLELGDSALYFCASSPGQGGYEKLFFGSGTQLSVL.

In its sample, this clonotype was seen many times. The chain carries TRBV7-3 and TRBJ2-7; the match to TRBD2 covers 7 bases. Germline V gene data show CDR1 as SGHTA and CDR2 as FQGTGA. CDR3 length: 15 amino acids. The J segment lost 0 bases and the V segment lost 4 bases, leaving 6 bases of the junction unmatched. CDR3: CASSYIAGASYEQYF. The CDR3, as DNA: TGTGCCAGCAGCTACATAGCGGGTGCCTCCTACGAGCAGTACTTC.

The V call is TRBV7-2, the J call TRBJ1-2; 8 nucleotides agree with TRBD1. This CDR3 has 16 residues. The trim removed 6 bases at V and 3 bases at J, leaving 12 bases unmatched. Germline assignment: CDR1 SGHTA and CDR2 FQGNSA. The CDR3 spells CASRRTGIGLDYGYTF. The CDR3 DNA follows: TGTGCCAGCAGAAGGACAGGGATCGGTTTGGACTATGGCTACACCTTC. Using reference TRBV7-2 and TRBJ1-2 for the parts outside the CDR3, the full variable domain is GAGVSQSPSNKVTEKGKDVELRCDPISGHTALYWYRQSLGQGLEFLIYFQGNSAPDKSGLPSDRFSAERTGGSVSTLTIQRTQQEDSAVYLCASRRTGIGLDYGYTFGSGTRLTVV.

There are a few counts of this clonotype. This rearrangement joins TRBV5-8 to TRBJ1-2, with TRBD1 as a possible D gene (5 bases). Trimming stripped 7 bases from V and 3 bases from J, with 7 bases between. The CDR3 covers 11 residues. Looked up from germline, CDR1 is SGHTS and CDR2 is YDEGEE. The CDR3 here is CASRGYYGYTF. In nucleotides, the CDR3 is TGTGCCAGCCGGGGGTACTATGGCTACACCTTC.

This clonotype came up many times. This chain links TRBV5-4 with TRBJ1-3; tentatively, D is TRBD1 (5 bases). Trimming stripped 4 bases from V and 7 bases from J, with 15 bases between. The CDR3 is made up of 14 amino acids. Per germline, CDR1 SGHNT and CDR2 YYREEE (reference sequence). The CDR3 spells CASSGGAGVNTIYF. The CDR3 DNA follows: TGTGCCAGCAGCGGTGGAGCGGGGGTTAACACCATATATTTT. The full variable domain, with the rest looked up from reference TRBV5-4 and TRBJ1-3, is ETGVTQSPTHLIKTRGQQVTLRCSSQSGHNTVSWYQQALGQGPQFIFQYYREEENGRGNFPPRFSGLQFPNYSSELNVNALELDDSALYLCASSGGAGVNTIYFGEGSWLTVV.

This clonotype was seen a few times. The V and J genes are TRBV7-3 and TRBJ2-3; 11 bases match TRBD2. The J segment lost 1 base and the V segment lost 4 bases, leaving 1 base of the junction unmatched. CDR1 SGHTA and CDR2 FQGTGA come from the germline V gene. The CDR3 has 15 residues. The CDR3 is CASSSGLAGTDTQYF. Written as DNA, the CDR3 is TGTGCCAGCAGCTCGGGACTAGCGGGCACAGATACGCAGTATTTT. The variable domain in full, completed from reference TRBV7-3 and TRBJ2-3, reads GAGVSQTPSNKVTEKGKYVELRCDPISGHTALYWYRQSLGQGPEFLIYFQGTGAADDSGLPNDRFFAVRPEGSVSTLKIQRTERGDSAVYLCASSSGLAGTDTQYFGPGTRLTVL.

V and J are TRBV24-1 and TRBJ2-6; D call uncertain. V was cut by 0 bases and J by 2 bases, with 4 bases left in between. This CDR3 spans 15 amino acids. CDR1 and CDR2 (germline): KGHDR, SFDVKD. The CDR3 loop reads CATSDLRTGANVLTF. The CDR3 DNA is TGTGCCACCAGTGATTTGAGGACTGGGGCCAACGTCCTGACTTTC.

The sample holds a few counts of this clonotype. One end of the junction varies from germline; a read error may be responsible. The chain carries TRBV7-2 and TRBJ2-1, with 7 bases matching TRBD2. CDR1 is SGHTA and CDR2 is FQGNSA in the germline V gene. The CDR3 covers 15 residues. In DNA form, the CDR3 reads TGTGCCAGCAGCGTAGCTAGCGGTTCTTGGAATGAGCAGTTCTTC. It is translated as CASSVASGSWNEQFF.

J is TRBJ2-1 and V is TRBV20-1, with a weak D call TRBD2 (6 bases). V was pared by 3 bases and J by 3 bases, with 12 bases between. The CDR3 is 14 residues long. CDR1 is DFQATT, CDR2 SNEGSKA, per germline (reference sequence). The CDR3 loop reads CSASRDSSYNEQFF. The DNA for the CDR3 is TGCAGTGCTAGTAGGGACTCAAGCTACAATGAGCAGTTCTTC.